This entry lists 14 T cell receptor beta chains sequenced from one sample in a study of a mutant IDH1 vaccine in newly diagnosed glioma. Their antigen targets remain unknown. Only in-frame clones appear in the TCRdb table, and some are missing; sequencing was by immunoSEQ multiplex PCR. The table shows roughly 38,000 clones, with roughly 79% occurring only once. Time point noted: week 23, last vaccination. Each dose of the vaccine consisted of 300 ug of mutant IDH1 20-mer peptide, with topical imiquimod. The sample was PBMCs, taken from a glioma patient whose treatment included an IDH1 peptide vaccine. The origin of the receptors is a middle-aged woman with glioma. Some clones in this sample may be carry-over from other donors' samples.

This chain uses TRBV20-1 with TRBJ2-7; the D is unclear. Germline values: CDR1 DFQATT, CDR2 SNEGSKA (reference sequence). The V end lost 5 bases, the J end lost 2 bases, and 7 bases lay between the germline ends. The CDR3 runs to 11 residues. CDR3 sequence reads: CSASPTYEQYF. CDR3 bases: TGCAGTGCTTCGCCAACCTACGAGCAGTACTTC.

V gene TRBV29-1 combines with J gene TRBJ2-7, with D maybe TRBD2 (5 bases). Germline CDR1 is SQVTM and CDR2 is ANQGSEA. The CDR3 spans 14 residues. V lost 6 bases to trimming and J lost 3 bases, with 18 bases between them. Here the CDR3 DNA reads TGCAGCGTCGGAAGCGACATCGGACTCTACGAGCAGTACTTC. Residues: CSVGSDIGLYEQYF.

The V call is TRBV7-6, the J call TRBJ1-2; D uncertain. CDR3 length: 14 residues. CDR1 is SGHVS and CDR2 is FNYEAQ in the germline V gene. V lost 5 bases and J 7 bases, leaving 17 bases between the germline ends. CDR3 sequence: CASSRQPDDSGYTF. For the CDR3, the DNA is TGTGCCAGCAGCCGACAACCAGATGACTCTGGCTACACCTTC. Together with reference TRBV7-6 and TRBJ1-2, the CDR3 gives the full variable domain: GAGVSQSPRYKVTKRGQDVALRCDPISGHVSLYWYRQALGQGPEFLTYFNYEAQQDKSGLPNDRFSAERPEGSISTLTIQRTEQRDSAMYRCASSRQPDDSGYTFGSGTRLTVV.

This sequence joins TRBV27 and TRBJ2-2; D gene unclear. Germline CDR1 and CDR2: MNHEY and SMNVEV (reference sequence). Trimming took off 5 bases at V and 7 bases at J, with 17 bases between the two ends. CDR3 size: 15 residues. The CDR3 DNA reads TGTGCCAGCAGTCCCAATGGTCTGGCCATCGGGGAGCTGTTTTTT. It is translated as CASSPNGLAIGELFF.

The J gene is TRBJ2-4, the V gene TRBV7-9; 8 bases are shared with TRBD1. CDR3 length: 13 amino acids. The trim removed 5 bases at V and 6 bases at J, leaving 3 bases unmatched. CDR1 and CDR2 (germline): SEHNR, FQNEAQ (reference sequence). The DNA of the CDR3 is TGTGCCAGCAGCGACGGACAGGGAAACATTCAGTACTTC. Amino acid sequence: CASSDGQGNIQYF.

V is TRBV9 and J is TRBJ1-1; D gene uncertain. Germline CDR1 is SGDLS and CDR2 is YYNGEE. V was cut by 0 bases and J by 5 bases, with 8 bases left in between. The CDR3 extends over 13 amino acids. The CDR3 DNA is TGTGCCAGCAGCGTAGACGGCGGGACTGAAGCTTTCTTT. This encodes CASSVDGGTEAFF.

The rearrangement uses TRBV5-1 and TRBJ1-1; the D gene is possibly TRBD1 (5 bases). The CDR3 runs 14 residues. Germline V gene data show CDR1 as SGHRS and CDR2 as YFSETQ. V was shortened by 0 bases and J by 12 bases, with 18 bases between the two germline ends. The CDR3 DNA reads TGCGCCAGCAGCTTGGCTTTGGGGCGCCTCCGGCCTTTCTTT. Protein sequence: CASSLALGRLRPFF.

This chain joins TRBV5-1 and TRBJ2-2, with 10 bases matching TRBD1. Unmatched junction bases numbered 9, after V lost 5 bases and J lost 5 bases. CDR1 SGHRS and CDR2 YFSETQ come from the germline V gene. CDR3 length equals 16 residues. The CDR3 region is CASSLSGDRGTGELFF. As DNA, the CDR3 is TGCGCCAGCAGTCTCTCCGGGGACAGGGGAACCGGGGAGCTGTTTTTT.

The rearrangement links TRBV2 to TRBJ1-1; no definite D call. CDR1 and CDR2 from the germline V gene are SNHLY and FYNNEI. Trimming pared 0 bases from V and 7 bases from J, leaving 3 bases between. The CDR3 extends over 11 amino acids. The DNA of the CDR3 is TGTGCCAGCAGTGAAGCTGATGAAGCTTTCTTT. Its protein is CASSEADEAFF.

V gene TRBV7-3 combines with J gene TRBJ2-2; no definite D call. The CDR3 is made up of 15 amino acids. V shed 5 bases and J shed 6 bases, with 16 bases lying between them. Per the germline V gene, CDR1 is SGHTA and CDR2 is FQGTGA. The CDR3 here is CASSPSGPAPGELFF. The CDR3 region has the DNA TGTGCCAGCAGCCCCTCCGGACCCGCCCCCGGGGAGCTGTTTTTT.

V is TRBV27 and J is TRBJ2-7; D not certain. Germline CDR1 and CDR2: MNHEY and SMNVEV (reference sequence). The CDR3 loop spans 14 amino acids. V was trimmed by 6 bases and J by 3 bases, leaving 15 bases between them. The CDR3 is CASSPLDGRYEQYF. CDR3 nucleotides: TGTGCCAGCAGCCCACTCGACGGACGCTACGAGCAGTACTTC.

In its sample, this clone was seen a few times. CDR3 residues: CASSEQGGNSPLHF. The CDR3 bases are TGTGCCAGCAGTGAACAGGGAGGTAATTCACCCCTCCACTTT. V and J are TRBV6-4 and TRBJ1-6, with D perhaps matching TRBD1 (6 bases). The CDR3 runs 14 residues. CDR1 is MRHNA, CDR2 SNTAGT, per germline. The germline V and J ends were trimmed by 3 bases and 6 bases, with 9 bases remaining between them.

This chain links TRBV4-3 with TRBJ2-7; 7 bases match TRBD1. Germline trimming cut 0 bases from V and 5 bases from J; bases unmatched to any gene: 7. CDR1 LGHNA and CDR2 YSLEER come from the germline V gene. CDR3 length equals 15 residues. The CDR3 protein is CASSQEWRQGNEQYF. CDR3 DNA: TGCGCCAGCAGCCAAGAGTGGAGACAGGGAAACGAGCAGTACTTC.

The CDR3 region has the DNA TGTGCCAGCAGTGAAGTCGGGGGCTCTGGAAACACCATATATTTT. Its translation is CASSEVGGSGNTIYF. The gene calls are TRBV6-1 and TRBJ1-3; perhaps TRBD1 as D (5 bases). This CDR3 region has 15 residues. The germline V gene has CDR1 MNHNS and CDR2 SASEGT. V dropped 1 base and J dropped 0 bases, with 7 bases sitting between them.